A single sample is the source of the 14 T cell receptor beta chains below, sequenced in a study of identical twins. TCRdb fed the 5' RACE reads into MiXCR, producing one record per CDR3 protein. The sample lists some 250,000 distinct CDR3 sequences; under 8.5% were seen once. These data were likewise used in another study, on T cells expressing NK-cell markers.

The sequenced material came from CD8+ T cells sorted from blood. The origin of the receptors is a woman under 30 in good health.

This clonotype was counted between two and nine times. The chain joins TRBV29-1 to TRBJ2-6; D might be TRBD1 or TRBD2, each matching 5 bases. The germline CDR1 and CDR2 sequences are SQVTM and ANQGSEA. The V end lost 0 bases, the J end lost 3 bases, and 18 bases lay between the germline ends. The CDR3 loop spans 18 amino acids. Here the CDR3 reads CSVEDGEGQMDGANVLTF. The CDR3 DNA reads as TGCAGCGTTGAAGACGGAGAGGGGCAAATGGATGGGGCCAACGTCCTGACTTTC.

The chain links TRBV10-3 to TRBJ2-7; D is unresolved. V gave up 3 bases and J gave up 0 bases, with 9 bases separating them. CDR3 length equals 14 residues. In germline, CDR1 is ENHRY, CDR2 SYGVKD. The CDR3 DNA follows: TGTGCCATCAGTGAACGGACCGACTCCTACGAGCAGTACTTC. Residues: CAISERTDSYEQYF.

In this sample, this clonotype turned up many times. The CDR3 region is CSAVPRTGGNTGELFF. The CDR3 coding sequence is TGCAGTGCTGTACCCCGGACAGGAGGCAACACCGGGGAGCTGTTTTTT. The chain combines TRBV20-1 with TRBJ2-2; 7 nucleotides align to TRBD1. From germline, CDR1 is DFQATT and CDR2 SNEGSKA (reference sequence). This CDR3 spans 16 amino acids. J was trimmed by 2 bases and V by 5 bases; bases with no gene match: 11.

This clonotype was counted between two and nine times. The junction departs from the called germline gene at one end, perhaps through a read error. The CDR3 DNA reads as TGCAGTGCCATAATGAACACTGAGGCTTTCTTT. Amino acids: CSAIMNTEAFF. The chain is built from TRBV20-1 and TRBJ1-1; no definite D call. Germline CDR1 and CDR2: DFQATT and SNEGSKA (reference sequence). The CDR3 runs 11 residues.

The V and J genes are TRBV7-8 and TRBJ1-6; D might be TRBD1 (6 bases). V lost 2 bases to trimming and J lost 2 bases, with 10 bases between them. Germline-derived CDR1 and CDR2 are SGHVS and FQNEAQ. The CDR3 length is 16 residues. CDR3 sequence reads: CASSLPAGAYNSPLHF. CDR3 coding DNA: TGTGCCAGCAGCTTACCAGCAGGGGCCTATAATTCACCCCTCCACTTT.

The chain carries TRBV4-1 and TRBJ1-1, with a possible D match to TRBD1 (6 bases). Deletions cut 1 base from V and 8 bases from J, with 14 bases between. Germline V gene lookup returns CDR1 MGHRA and CDR2 YSYEKL. The CDR3 totals 14 residues. The CDR3 nucleotides are TGCGCCAGCAGCCAAGTTCCACAGGGCGAGGAAGCTTTCTTT. Its translation is CASSQVPQGEEAFF.

The chain uses TRBV2 and TRBJ2-1, with D perhaps being TRBD1 or TRBD2 (5 bases each). Germline values: CDR1 SNHLY, CDR2 FYNNEI. The V gene lost 3 bases and the J gene lost 9 bases, with 9 bases spanning the gap. The CDR3 is 12 residues long. DNA of the CDR3: TGTGCCAGCAGTGACCCCGGGACTGAGCAGTTCTTC. Translating gives CASSDPGTEQFF.

There are a few counts of this clonotype. The chain uses TRBV13 and TRBJ2-7; D may match TRBD1 or TRBD2 (5 bases each). CDR3 size: 13 residues. Germline V gives CDR1 PRHDT, CDR2 FYEKMQ (reference sequence). Trimming shortened V by 6 bases and J by 2 bases, and 11 bases separated the two germline ends. The CDR3: CASRGTDAYEQYF. The CDR3 bases are TGTGCCAGCAGGGGGACCGATGCCTACGAGCAGTACTTC.

The rearrangement uses TRBV5-1 and TRBJ1-5; D gene unclear. The CDR3 runs to 15 residues. V was clipped by 1 base and J by 7 bases, with 15 bases between them. The germline gives CDR1 SGHRS, CDR2 YFSETQ. In DNA, the CDR3 is TGCGCCAGCAGCTTGTATAGACTCCCGGGCCAGCCCCAGCATTTT. Its translation: CASSLYRLPGQPQHF.

The chain is built from TRBV12-3 or TRBV12-4 and TRBJ2-5, with D perhaps TRBD1 (5 bases). The CDR3 has 14 residues. Trimming took off 3 bases at V and 5 bases at J, with 13 bases between the two ends. CDR3 coding DNA: TGTGCCAGCAGTTTGGACACCTCCCGGGAGACCCAGTACTTC. Translation gives CASSLDTSRETQYF.

This clonotype appeared many times. J is TRBJ2-7 and V is TRBV11-2; D uncertain. Germline V gene lookup returns CDR1 SGHAT and CDR2 FQNNGV. CDR3 size: 11 residues. V lost 4 bases and J lost 1, with 2 bases in between. CDR3 DNA sequence: TGTGCCAGCAGCTGGTCCTACGAGCAGTACTTC. This gives the protein CASSWSYEQYF.

V usage is TRBV6-1 and J usage is TRBJ2-1, with 12 bases identical to TRBD2. J gave up 3 bases and V 5 bases, and 2 bases lay outside the gene matches. There are 15 residues in the CDR3. Germline V gene lookup returns CDR1 MNHNS and CDR2 SASEGT. This CDR3 reads CASSKGLAGYNEQFF. CDR3 in DNA: TGTGCCAGCAGTAAGGGACTAGCGGGCTACAATGAGCAGTTCTTC.

This clonotype was observed a handful of times. This rearrangement joins TRBV7-8 to TRBJ2-5; TRBD2 aligns across 14 bases. J was trimmed by 5 bases and V by 5 bases; bases with no gene match: 10. The CDR3 length is 17 residues. Germline loops: CDR1 SGHVS, CDR2 FQNEAQ. CDR3 in DNA: TGTGCCAGCAGCGTGGGACTAGCGGGAGCGGGAGTGGAGACCCAGTACTTC. Its translation: CASSVGLAGAGVETQYF.

This clonotype came up a few times. The chain is built from TRBV12-3 or TRBV12-4 and TRBJ1-3; perhaps TRBD1 as D (6 bases). V shed 6 bases and J shed 1 base, with 10 bases lying between them. The CDR3 covers 14 residues. The CDR3, as DNA: TGTGCCAGCAGATTTACAGGGTCTGGAAACACCATATATTTT. Encoded protein: CASRFTGSGNTIYF.